The 2 T cell receptor beta chains reported below all come from one sample, sequenced in a study of PD-1 and CTLA-4 blockade in melanoma. Assay used: immunoSEQ multiplex PCR; TCRdb lists only in-frame clones, some missing. There are more than 25,000 clones in the sample; around nine tenths occur only once, and 7.5% to 10% lies in the top ten. The sample consisted of CD8+ T cells from peripheral blood, taken before anti-PD-1 treatment. These receptors were collected from a human donor with melanoma.

The chain is built from TRBV11-1 and TRBJ2-7, with D unclear. The germline V and J ends were trimmed by 1 base and 2 bases, with 6 bases remaining between them. CDR3 length equals 13 residues. Per germline, CDR1 SGHAT and CDR2 FQDESV (reference sequence). The CDR3 here is CASSLVQTYEQYF. In nucleotides, the CDR3 is TGTGCCAGCAGCTTAGTGCAGACCTACGAGCAGTACTTC.

The chain combines TRBV2 with TRBJ2-5, with D tentatively TRBD2 (7 bases). The V end lost 2 bases, the J end lost 4 bases, and 14 bases lay between the germline ends. The germline gives CDR1 SNHLY, CDR2 FYNNEI. The CDR3 loop spans 15 amino acids. The CDR3 sequence is CASSEWEGGRETQYF. Here the CDR3 DNA reads TGTGCCAGCAGTGAATGGGAGGGGGGCCGAGAGACCCAGTACTTC.